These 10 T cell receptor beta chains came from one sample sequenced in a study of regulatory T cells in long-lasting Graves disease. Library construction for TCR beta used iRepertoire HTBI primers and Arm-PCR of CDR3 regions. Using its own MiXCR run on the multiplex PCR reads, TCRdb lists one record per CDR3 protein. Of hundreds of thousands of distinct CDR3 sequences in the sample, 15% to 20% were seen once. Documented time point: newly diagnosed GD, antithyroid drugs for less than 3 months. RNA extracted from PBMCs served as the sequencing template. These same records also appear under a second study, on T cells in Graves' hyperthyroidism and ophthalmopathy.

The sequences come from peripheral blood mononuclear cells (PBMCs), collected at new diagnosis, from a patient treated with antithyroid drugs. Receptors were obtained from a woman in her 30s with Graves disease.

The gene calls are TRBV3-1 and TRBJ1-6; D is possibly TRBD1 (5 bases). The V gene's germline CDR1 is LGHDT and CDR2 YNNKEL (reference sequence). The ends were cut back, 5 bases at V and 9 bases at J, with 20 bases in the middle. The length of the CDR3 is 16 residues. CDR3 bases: TGTGCCAGCAGCTTTCACGTTGGGTCCGGGGCTTCACCCCTCCACTTT. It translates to CASSFHVGSGASPLHF. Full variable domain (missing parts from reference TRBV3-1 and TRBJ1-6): DTAVSQTPKYLVTQMGNDKSIKCEQNLGHDTMYWYKQDSKKFLKIMFSYNNKELIINETVPNRFSPKSPDKAHLNLHINSLELGDSAVYFCASSFHVGSGASPLHFGNGTRLTVT.

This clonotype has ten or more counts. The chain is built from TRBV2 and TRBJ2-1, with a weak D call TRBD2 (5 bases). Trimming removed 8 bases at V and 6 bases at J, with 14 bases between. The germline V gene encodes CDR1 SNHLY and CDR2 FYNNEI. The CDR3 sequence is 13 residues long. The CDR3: CASLLAIGNEQFF. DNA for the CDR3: TGTGCCAGCTTGCTAGCTATTGGCAATGAGCAGTTCTTC.

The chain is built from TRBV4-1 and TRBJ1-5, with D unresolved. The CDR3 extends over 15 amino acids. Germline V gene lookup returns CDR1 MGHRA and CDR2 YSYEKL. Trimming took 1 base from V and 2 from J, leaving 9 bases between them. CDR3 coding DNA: TGCGCCAGCAGCCAAGGCCCCGAGGGCAATCAGCCCCAGCATTTT. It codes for CASSQGPEGNQPQHF.

The CDR3 DNA follows: TGTGCCACCCTCCGGGACAGGGGCGTGGACACTGAAGCTTTCTTT. It translates to CATLRDRGVDTEAFF. This chain connects TRBV28 to TRBJ1-1; 10 nucleotides match TRBD1. Germline V CDR1 and CDR2: MDHEN, SYDVKM. This CDR3 comprises 15 residues. V gave up 10 bases and J gave up 3 bases; unmatched junction bases: 11.

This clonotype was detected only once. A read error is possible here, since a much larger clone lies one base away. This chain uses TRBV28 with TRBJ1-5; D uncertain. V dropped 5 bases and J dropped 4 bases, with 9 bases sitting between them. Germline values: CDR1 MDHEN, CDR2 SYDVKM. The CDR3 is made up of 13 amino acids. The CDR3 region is CASSQQRNQPQHF. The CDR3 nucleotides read TGTGCCAGCAGTCAACAGCGAAATCAGCCCCAGCATTTT.

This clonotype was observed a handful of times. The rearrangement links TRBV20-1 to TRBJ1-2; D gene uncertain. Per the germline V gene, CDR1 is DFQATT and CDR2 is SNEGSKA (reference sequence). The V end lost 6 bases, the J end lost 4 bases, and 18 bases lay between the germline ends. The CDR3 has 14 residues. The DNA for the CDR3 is TGCAGTGCCCCACCACGGGGTTTTACCTATGGCTACACCTTC. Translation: CSAPPRGFTYGYTF.

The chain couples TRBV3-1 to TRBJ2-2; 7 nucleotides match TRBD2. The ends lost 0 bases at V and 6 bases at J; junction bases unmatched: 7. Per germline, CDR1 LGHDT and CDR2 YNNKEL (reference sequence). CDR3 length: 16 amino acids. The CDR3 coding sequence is TGTGCCAGCAGCCAAGAGGCAGCGGGGCCTGCCGGGGAGCTGTTTTTT. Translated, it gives CASSQEAAGPAGELFF.

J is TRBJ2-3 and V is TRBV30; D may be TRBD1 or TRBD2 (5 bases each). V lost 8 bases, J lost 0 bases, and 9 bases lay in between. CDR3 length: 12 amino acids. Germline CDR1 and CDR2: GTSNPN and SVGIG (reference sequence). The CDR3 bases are TGTGCCGGGACCGCTAGCACAGATACGCAGTATTTT. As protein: CAGTASTDTQYF.

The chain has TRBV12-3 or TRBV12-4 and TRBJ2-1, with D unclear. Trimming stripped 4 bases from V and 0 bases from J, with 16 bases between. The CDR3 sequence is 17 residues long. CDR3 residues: CASSYGSPLSSYNEQFF. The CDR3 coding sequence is TGTGCCAGCAGTTATGGCAGCCCCCTAAGCTCCTACAATGAGCAGTTCTTC.

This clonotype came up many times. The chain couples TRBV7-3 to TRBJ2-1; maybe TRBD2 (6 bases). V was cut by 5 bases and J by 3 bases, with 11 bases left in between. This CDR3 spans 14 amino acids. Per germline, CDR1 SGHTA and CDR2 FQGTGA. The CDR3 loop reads CASSLGDFYNEQFF. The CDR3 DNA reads TGTGCCAGCAGCCTAGGGGACTTCTACAATGAGCAGTTCTTC.